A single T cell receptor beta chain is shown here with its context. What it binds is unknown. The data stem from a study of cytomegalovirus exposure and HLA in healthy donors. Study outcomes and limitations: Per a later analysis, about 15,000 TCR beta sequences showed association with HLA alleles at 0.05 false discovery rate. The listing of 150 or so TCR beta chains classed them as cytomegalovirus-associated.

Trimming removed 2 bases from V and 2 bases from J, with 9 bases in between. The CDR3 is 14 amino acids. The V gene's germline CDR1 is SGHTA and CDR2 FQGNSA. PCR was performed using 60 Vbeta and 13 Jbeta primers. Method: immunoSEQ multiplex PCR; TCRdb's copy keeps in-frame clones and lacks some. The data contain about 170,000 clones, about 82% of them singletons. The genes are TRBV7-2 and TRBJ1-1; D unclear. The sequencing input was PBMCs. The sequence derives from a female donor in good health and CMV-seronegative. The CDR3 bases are TGTGCCAGCAGCTTACGTGGGAGAAACACTGAAGCTTTCTTT. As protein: CASSLRGRNTEAFF.